Below, 13 T cell receptor beta chains from the same sample are listed, as sequenced in a study of identical twins. Via MiXCR, TCRdb re-called the 5' RACE reads, giving one row per CDR3 protein. The data show fewer than 250,000 distinct CDR3 sequences, approximately 15% seen once. A further study also used this sample, focusing on T cells expressing NK-cell markers.

Sequenced sample: CD8+ T cells sorted from blood. All receptors derive from a woman younger than 35 in good health.

In its sample, this clonotype was seen a few times. V usage is TRBV5-4 and J usage is TRBJ2-5; 10 nucleotides match TRBD2. CDR3 size: 17 residues. J gave up 4 bases and V 1 base, and 10 bases lay outside the gene matches. Germline lookup yields CDR1 SGHNT and CDR2 YYREEE (reference sequence). CDR3 amino acids: CASSLRVVAGGRETQYF. The CDR3 nucleotides are TGTGCCAGCAGCTTGAGGGTAGTAGCGGGAGGACGAGAGACCCAGTACTTC. Full variable domain (missing parts from reference TRBV5-4 and TRBJ2-5): ETGVTQSPTHLIKTRGQQVTLRCSSQSGHNTVSWYQQALGQGPQFIFQYYREEENGRGNFPPRFSGLQFPNYSSELNVNALELDDSALYLCASSLRVVAGGRETQYFGPGTRLLVL.

This clonotype occurred a few times. The chain employs TRBV3-1 and TRBJ2-1, with D tentatively TRBD1 (6 bases). This CDR3 comprises 15 residues. Germline V gene data show CDR1 as LGHDT and CDR2 as YNNKEL (reference sequence). V was shortened by 1 base and J by 8 bases, with 15 bases between the two germline ends. As DNA, the CDR3 is TGTGCCAGCAGCCAAGCTGGGGCAGGGGAAGATGAGCAGTTCTTC. Its translation: CASSQAGAGEDEQFF.

Here the CDR3 reads CASSQDLVPVGATEAFF. CDR3 nucleotides: TGCGCCAGCAGCCAAGATCTGGTCCCCGTTGGAGCCACTGAAGCTTTCTTT. This chain connects TRBV4-3 to TRBJ1-1; no clear D. This CDR3 spans 17 amino acids. V shed 0 bases and J shed 4 bases, with 18 bases lying between them. Germline V gene data show CDR1 as LGHNA and CDR2 as YSLEER.

This sequence joins TRBV6-4 and TRBJ2-1, with 7 bases matching TRBD2. Germline trimming cut 8 bases from V and 6 bases from J; bases unmatched to any gene: 10. CDR3 size: 14 residues. CDR1 and CDR2 (germline): MRHNA, SNTAGT. This CDR3 is CASSSVAGFNEQFF. The CDR3 DNA reads TGTGCCAGCTCTAGCGTAGCGGGCTTCAATGAGCAGTTCTTC.

This clonotype was seen repeatedly, ten times or more. The chain has TRBV11-2 and TRBJ2-3, with 7 bases aligning to TRBD2. Germline V lookup: CDR1 SGHAT, CDR2 FQNNGV. V was pared by 0 bases and J by 0 bases, with 3 bases of the junction left unmatched. The CDR3 loop spans 16 amino acids. The CDR3 spells CASSLEAGGSTDTQYF. The CDR3, as DNA: TGTGCCAGCAGCTTAGAAGCCGGGGGGAGCACAGATACGCAGTATTTT. Based on the CDR3 plus reference TRBV11-2 and TRBJ2-3, the full variable domain is EAGVAQSPRYKIIEKRQSVAFWCNPISGHATLYWYQQILGQGPKLLIQFQNNGVVDDSQLPKDRFSAERLKGVDSTLKIQPAKLEDSAVYLCASSLEAGGSTDTQYFGPGTRLTVL.

The table lists this clonotype with a few counts. This sequence joins TRBV7-9 and TRBJ2-1; 8 positions agree with TRBD1. V was clipped by 5 bases and J by 5 bases; unmatched bases: 5. The CDR3 runs 14 residues. Germline values: CDR1 SEHNR, CDR2 FQNEAQ (reference sequence). CDR3: CASSETGVDNEQFF. DNA for the CDR3: TGTGCCAGCAGCGAGACAGGGGTCGACAATGAGCAGTTCTTC.

The CDR3 sequence is CASRPWDGFQETQYF. The DNA for the CDR3 is TGTGCCAGCCGCCCCTGGGACGGGTTCCAAGAGACCCAGTACTTC. V usage is TRBV7-9 and J usage is TRBJ2-5; possibly TRBD1 or TRBD2 for D (5 bases each). The germline V and J ends were trimmed by 8 bases and 1 base, with 17 bases remaining between them. The CDR3 spans 15 residues. In germline, CDR1 is SEHNR, CDR2 FQNEAQ (reference sequence). Based on the CDR3 plus reference TRBV7-9 and TRBJ2-5, the full variable domain is DTGVSQNPRHKITKRGQNVTFRCDPISEHNRLYWYRQTLGQGPEFLTYFQNEAQLEKSRLLSDRFSAERPKGSFSTLEIQRTEQGDSAMYLCASRPWDGFQETQYFGPGTRLLVL.

This clonotype was counted between two and nine times. This sequence joins TRBV16 and TRBJ1-5, with a possible D match to TRBD1 (5 bases). Germline values: CDR1 KGHSY, CDR2 FQNENV. The CDR3 extends over 16 amino acids. V was cut by 4 bases and J by 3 bases, with 16 bases left in between. The CDR3 coding sequence is TGTGCCAGCAGCCCTTGGGGACGGAGCGACAATCAGCCCCAGCATTTT. Translation: CASSPWGRSDNQPQHF.

The sample holds a few counts of this clonotype. The chain employs TRBV12-3 or TRBV12-4 and TRBJ2-1; the D call may be TRBD1 or TRBD2 (6 bases each). The CDR3 consists of 13 residues. Trimming left V 7 bases short and J 8 bases short, with 15 bases between. In DNA form, the CDR3 reads TGTGCCAGCATTGGCGGGACAATTCATGAGCAGTTCTTC. Residues: CASIGGTIHEQFF.

The V and J genes are TRBV9 and TRBJ2-2, with TRBD2 identical over 7 bases. The trim removed 7 bases at V and 6 bases at J, leaving 3 bases unmatched. There are 12 residues in the CDR3. CDR1 and CDR2 from the germline V gene are SGDLS and YYNGEE. The CDR3 DNA sequence: TGTGCCAGCGGGGGGGGATCCGGGGAGCTGTTTTTT. The encoded protein is CASGGGSGELFF.

This clonotype was counted a few times. CDR3 loop: CATRGWDNEQFF. The CDR3 bases are TGTGCCACCAGGGGTTGGGACAATGAGCAGTTCTTC. V gene TRBV24-1 combines with J gene TRBJ2-1; no reliable D call. The CDR3 spans 12 residues. Trimming left V 7 bases short and J 5 bases short, with 8 bases between. Germline lookup yields CDR1 KGHDR and CDR2 SFDVKD.

This clonotype was counted only a few times. The gene calls are TRBV29-1 and TRBJ2-5; 7 bases are a match to TRBD1. Losses at the gene ends were 4 bases for V and 2 bases for J; bases not matched to a gene: 7. In germline, CDR1 is SQVTM, CDR2 ANQGSEA. The CDR3 contains 14 residues. CDR3: CSVVRQGLQETQYF. For the CDR3, the DNA is TGCAGCGTTGTTCGACAGGGCCTACAAGAGACCCAGTACTTC.

This clonotype was found many times. V and J are TRBV12-3 or TRBV12-4 and TRBJ1-1, with D perhaps matching TRBD1 (6 bases). The germline V and J ends were trimmed by 3 bases and 10 bases, with 12 bases remaining between them. This CDR3 comprises 12 residues. DNA for the CDR3: TGTGCCAGCAGTTTCGGACAGTTAGGAGCTTTCTTT. It is translated as CASSFGQLGAFF.